This T cell receptor beta chain was captured in a study of blood T cell repertoires in COVID-19. TCRdb keeps only in-frame clones here, not all; method: immunoSEQ multiplex PCR. The sample holds roughly 250,000 clones; 82% are singletons and the top ten take around 12%. This receptor was taken from a woman aged 55-75 years with active or convalescent COVID-19. Sample: peripheral blood.

As DNA, the CDR3 is TGTGCCAGCAGTGAACAGGGGGCGAGTCAGCCCCAGCATTTT. This codes for CASSEQGASQPQHF. This sequence joins TRBV6-1 and TRBJ1-5, with 8 bases aligning to TRBD1. The CDR3 totals 14 residues. CDR1 is MNHNS, CDR2 SASEGT, per germline. Germline trimming cut 2 bases from V and 6 bases from J; bases unmatched to any gene: 3.